These 18 T cell receptor beta chains originate from one sample sequenced in a study of T cell changes during pregnancy in multiple sclerosis (dated by TCRdb to between 2018 and 2021). Libraries came from the immunoSEQ multiplex PCR assay. TCRdb carries this immuneACCESS record with in-frame sequences only. Its versions omit some clonotypes, under half of them owing to an unresolved V gene in the studies checked, with the rest unexplained. The table for this sample lists tens of thousands of clones; 85% to 95% of them were counted only once. The ten largest make up less than 0.25% of the sample. Sample: CD4+ T cells from peripheral blood mononuclear cells, taken in the third trimester of pregnancy. The origin of the receptors is a female donor with multiple sclerosis, enrolled in a pregnancy study.

The J gene is TRBJ2-1, the V gene TRBV7-7; tentatively, D is TRBD2 (5 bases). CDR1 SSHAT and CDR2 FNYEAQ come from the germline V gene (reference sequence). The CDR3 loop spans 13 amino acids. V shed 6 bases and J shed 12 bases, with 18 bases lying between them. The CDR3 nucleotides read TGTGCCAGCAGTTCAGGACGGGGATCTGTGCAGTTCTTC. This translates into CASSSGRGSVQFF.

The genes are TRBV18 and TRBJ2-3, with TRBD2 matching 7 bases. V was clipped by 1 base and J by 0 bases; unmatched bases: 1. The V gene's germline CDR1 is KGHSH and CDR2 LQKENI. The CDR3 contains 15 residues. Here the CDR3 reads CASSPLAGSTDTQYF. The CDR3 DNA follows: TGTGCCAGCTCACCACTAGCGGGTAGCACAGATACGCAGTATTTT.

This chain connects TRBV7-9 to TRBJ1-1; the D is unclear. This CDR3 has 13 amino acids. Germline V CDR1 and CDR2: SEHNR, FQNEAQ (reference sequence). The V end lost 0 bases, the J end lost 4 bases, and 6 bases lay between the germline ends. The CDR3 region is CASSLAGTTEAFF. Here the CDR3 DNA reads TGTGCCAGCAGCTTAGCGGGCACCACTGAAGCTTTCTTT.

The chain is built from TRBV2 and TRBJ2-7; unclear D gene. Germline V gene sequence: CDR1 SNHLY, CDR2 FYNNEI. V was clipped by 6 bases and J by 0 bases, with 15 bases between them. The CDR3 is 15 residues long. This chain's CDR3 is CASRAQTVSSYEQYF. The CDR3, as DNA: TGTGCCAGCAGAGCCCAGACTGTGAGCTCCTACGAGCAGTACTTC.

V usage is TRBV6-1 and J usage is TRBJ1-1, with TRBD1 identical over 10 bases. The CDR3 has 15 amino acids. With V trimmed by 6 bases and J by 7 bases, 11 bases remained unmatched. Germline V gene lookup returns CDR1 MNHNS and CDR2 SASEGT. This chain's CDR3 is CASSPLTGGGNEAFF. CDR3 nucleotides: TGTGCCAGCAGCCCTTTGACAGGGGGCGGGAATGAAGCTTTCTTT.

The rearrangement joins TRBV6-6 to TRBJ1-5; D might be TRBD1 (6 bases). This CDR3 comprises 15 residues. V gave up 6 bases and J gave up 0 bases, with 12 bases separating them. Germline lookup yields CDR1 MNHNY and CDR2 SVGAGI (reference sequence). This CDR3 is CASSPYRDSNQPQHF. CDR3 coding DNA: TGTGCCAGCAGCCCTTACAGGGATAGCAATCAGCCCCAGCATTTT.

This sequence joins TRBV29-1 and TRBJ2-3; the D gene is possibly TRBD1 (5 bases). Germline-derived CDR1 and CDR2 are SQVTM and ANQGSEA. This CDR3 has 13 amino acids. V was cut by 4 bases and J by 2 bases, with 10 bases left in between. CDR3 DNA sequence: TGCAGCGTTGTCGGCAGGGTCACAGATACGCAGTATTTT. This sequence encodes CSVVGRVTDTQYF.

This clone was recorded only once. This chain joins TRBV19 and TRBJ1-1, with TRBD1 matching over 7 bases. The CDR3 is 15 residues long. The V gene end was trimmed by 7 bases and the J gene end by 3 bases; junction bases not matched to a gene: 11. Germline CDR1 and CDR2: LNHDA and SQIVND (reference sequence). The CDR3 DNA is TGTGCCAGTACCAAGTCACAGGGGATGGACACTGAAGCTTTCTTT. This gives the protein CASTKSQGMDTEAFF. The entire variable domain, with the rest obtained from reference TRBV19 and TRBJ1-1, is as follows: DGGITQSPKYLFRKEGQNVTLSCEQNLNHDAMYWYRQDPGQGLRLIYYSQIVNDFQKGDIAEGYSVSREKKESFPLTVTSAQKNPTAFYLCASTKSQGMDTEAFFGQGTRLTVV.

The V and J genes are TRBV29-1 and TRBJ1-4; TRBD1 agrees at 7 bases. V trimming: 5 bases; J trimming: 7 bases; junction bases outside the gene matches: 10. Per germline, CDR1 SQVTM and CDR2 ANQGSEA. CDR3 length: 14 amino acids. This chain's CDR3 is CSVNDRDGSEKLFF. In DNA, the CDR3 is TGCAGCGTTAATGACAGGGATGGAAGTGAAAAACTGTTTTTT.

The chain uses TRBV5-6 and TRBJ2-2; D gene uncertain. Trimming took off 4 bases at V and 1 base at J, with 14 bases between the two ends. The CDR3 loop spans 16 amino acids. Germline V lookup: CDR1 SGHDT, CDR2 YYEEEE. The CDR3 DNA is TGTGCCAGCAGCACCTATTCTCACAGGAACACCGGGGAGCTGTTTTTT. It encodes CASSTYSHRNTGELFF.

V is TRBV27 and J is TRBJ1-2; 7 bases align to TRBD1. This CDR3 region has 16 residues. The V gene's germline CDR1 is MNHEY and CDR2 SMNVEV (reference sequence). Germline trimming cut 7 bases from V and 2 bases from J; bases unmatched to any gene: 13. The CDR3 sequence: CASTPGRGRRNYGYTF. The CDR3 DNA reads TGTGCCAGCACCCCGGGAAGGGGGCGCCGAAACTATGGCTACACCTTC.

V is TRBV10-3 and J is TRBJ1-1; 7 positions agree with TRBD1. V lost 2 bases, J lost 7 bases, and 7 bases stayed unmatched. This CDR3 region has 14 residues. Germline CDR1 and CDR2: ENHRY and SYGVKD. CDR3 sequence reads: CAISEGGQGVEAFF. CDR3 bases: TGTGCCATCAGTGAGGGGGGGCAGGGGGTTGAAGCTTTCTTT.

J is TRBJ2-7 and V is TRBV29-1, with 9 positions matching TRBD1. The V gene's germline CDR1 is SQVTM and CDR2 ANQGSEA. The CDR3 sequence is 13 residues long. V lost 6 bases, J lost 6 bases, and 9 bases stayed unmatched. For the CDR3, the DNA is TGCAGCGTCGCTACAGGGGGCGGGGGCGAGCAGTACTTC. Translated: CSVATGGGGEQYF.

The V gene is TRBV7-6, the J gene TRBJ1-5; D gene ambiguous. V lost 2 bases to trimming and J lost 6 bases, with 14 bases between them. This CDR3 is 15 amino acids long. CDR1 is SGHVS and CDR2 is FNYEAQ in the germline V gene. CDR3 region: CASSLTAARGQPQHF. In nucleotides, the CDR3 is TGTGCCAGCAGCTTAACCGCGGCCCGGGGTCAGCCCCAGCATTTT.

The CDR3 region has the DNA TGTGCCAGTAGCATTAACCGACAGAGAGCCGGTGGCTACACCTTC. The encoded protein is CASSINRQRAGGYTF. The chain joins TRBV19 to TRBJ1-2; tentative D call: TRBD1 (5 bases). Trimming pared 6 bases from V and 7 bases from J, leaving 21 bases between. The CDR3 totals 15 residues. Germline V gives CDR1 LNHDA, CDR2 SQIVND (reference sequence).

The chain combines TRBV7-9 with TRBJ2-7; 11 nucleotides agree with TRBD1. The CDR3 is 14 amino acids. V lost 6 bases to trimming and J lost 6 bases; unmatched junction nucleotides: 7. Germline CDR1 reads SEHNR; CDR2 reads FQNEAQ (reference sequence). CDR3 coding DNA: TGTGCCAGCAGACTTGGGACAGGGGGTTTCGAGCAGTACTTC. Residues: CASRLGTGGFEQYF. The full variable domain, rest sourced from reference TRBV7-9 and TRBJ2-7, is DTGVSQNPRHKITKRGQNVTFRCDPISEHNRLYWYRQTLGQGPEFLTYFQNEAQLEKSRLLSDRFSAERPKGSFSTLEIQRTEQGDSAMYLCASRLGTGGFEQYFGPGTRLTVT.

This clone was observed once. The gene calls are TRBV7-8 and TRBJ2-7, with 13 positions matching TRBD2. Germline loops: CDR1 SGHVS, CDR2 FQNEAQ. There are 17 residues in the CDR3. V dropped 3 bases and J dropped 3; count of bases not matched to a gene: 8. The CDR3, as DNA: TGTGCCAGCAGCTTTGGACTAGCGGGGGCCCGCGACTACGAGCAGTACTTC. Protein: CASSFGLAGARDYEQYF.

This clone was counted once. The chain recombines TRBV18 with TRBJ2-2, with 7 bases fitting TRBD1. V dropped 2 bases and J dropped 6; count of bases not matched to a gene: 15. The CDR3 is 18 residues long. The germline gives CDR1 KGHSH, CDR2 LQKENI. The DNA for the CDR3 is TGTGCCAGCTCACCATCCGCTGCTTTAGGGGGCCTAGCCGGGGAGCTGTTTTTT. Encoded protein: CASSPSAALGGLAGELFF.